This T cell receptor beta chain was recovered during a study of T cells after yellow fever vaccination. Study outcomes and limitations: It was a weaker secondary response, yet one that peaked faster, at day 5 versus 15.

From the 5' RACE reads, TCRdb called clonotypes with MiXCR, one entry per CDR3 protein. Here the sample spans 200,000 to 300,000 distinct CDR3 sequences, 10% to 15% being singletons. This clonotype was detected a few times. Its cognate antigen is unknown. The CDR3 totals 14 residues. V was clipped by 7 bases and J by 7 bases, with 19 bases between them. Per germline, CDR1 MDHEN and CDR2 SYDVKM. This chain links TRBV28 with TRBJ1-1; D gene ambiguous. The sequence came from a young man who received the YFV17D yellow fever vaccine. The sequencing used CD4+ T cells sorted from PBMCs, collected 45 days after the yellow fever booster vaccination. CDR3 sequence: CASTLRLGLREAFF. Here the CDR3 DNA reads TGTGCCAGCACTCTCCGCCTTGGACTGCGTGAAGCTTTCTTT.